This TCR beta chain is drawn from a study of blood T cells in healthy people across ages. The CDR3 consists of 14 residues. Germline CDR1 reads SGHTA; CDR2 reads FQGNSA. V shed 6 bases and J shed 1 base, with 10 bases lying between them. Next came a second PCR, run for about 7 to 12 cycles, which used a sample-barcoded 5' primer along with a J-beta primer mix. Each CDR3 protein gets one entry after TCRdb re-called the 5' RACE reads with MiXCR. The sample shows about 1.8 million distinct CDR3 sequences, about 50% of them seen only once. This TCR was sampled from a woman between 40 and 55 years old in good health. The chain employs TRBV7-2 and TRBJ2-4; D might be TRBD1 or TRBD2, each matching 6 bases. The sequencing sample was made of blood. The chain's CDR3 is CASRLGGAKNIQYF. In nucleotides, the CDR3 is TGTGCCAGCAGACTAGGGGGGGCCAAAAACATTCAGTACTTC.